The 17 T cell receptor beta chains presented below share a single source sample, sequenced in a study of T cell responses to AZD1222 COVID-19 vaccine. The table came from immunoSEQ multiplex PCR; TCRdb's copy has only in-frame clones and leaves some out. The sample has 70,000 or so clones; roughly 87% are singletons. The sample here was peripheral blood, taken on day 0 of AZD1222 vaccination. The source of these receptors is an adult in good health.

The chain is built from TRBV4-1 and TRBJ2-5, with 8 bases lining up with TRBD1. The CDR3 covers 14 residues. V was clipped by 4 bases and J by 5 bases; unmatched bases: 6. Germline loops: CDR1 MGHRA, CDR2 YSYEKL. CDR3 sequence (DNA): TGCGCCAGCAGCCTACTGACAGGGGTCGAGACCCAGTACTTC. Its translation is CASSLLTGVETQYF.

This clone was recorded a few times. The chain employs TRBV9 and TRBJ1-1; D gene unclear. The CDR3 covers 17 residues. Trimming took off 4 bases at V and 5 bases at J, with 24 bases between the two ends. Germline V gene sequence: CDR1 SGDLS, CDR2 YYNGEE. CDR3 region: CASSPSDLTTKWTEAFF. The CDR3 DNA is TGTGCCAGCAGCCCCTCGGACCTTACAACGAAGTGGACTGAAGCTTTCTTT. The variable domain in full, with the rest retrieved from reference TRBV9 and TRBJ1-1, is DSGVTQTPKHLITATGQRVTLRCSPRSGDLSVYWYQQSLDQGLQFLIQYYNGEERAKGNILERFSAQQFPDLHSELNLSSLELGDSALYFCASSPSDLTTKWTEAFFGQGTRLTVV.

CDR3 protein: CASSQVRGFGTDTQYF. The CDR3 DNA follows: TGTGCCAGCAGCCAAGTCCGGGGCTTTGGCACAGATACGCAGTATTTT. The chain is built from TRBV3-1 (or the pseudogene TRBV3-2) and TRBJ2-3, with D perhaps TRBD1 or TRBD2 (5 bases each). The germline V and J ends were trimmed by 1 base and 1 base, with 12 bases remaining between them. The germline CDR1 and CDR2 sequences are LGHDT and YNNKEL (reference sequence). The CDR3 runs 16 residues.

The chain carries TRBV30 and TRBJ1-6; the D gene is possibly TRBD1 (6 bases). This CDR3 has 14 amino acids. V was clipped by 2 bases and J by 5 bases, with 10 bases between them. Germline assignment: CDR1 GTSNPN and CDR2 SVGIG (reference sequence). The CDR3 loop is CAWSRGGDNSPLHF. The CDR3 DNA is TGTGCCTGGAGTAGAGGGGGGGATAATTCACCCCTCCACTTT.

This chain joins TRBV28 and TRBJ1-5; D might be TRBD1 (5 bases). The CDR3 has 12 amino acids. Trimming shortened V by 8 bases and J by 3 bases, and 8 bases separated the two germline ends. The germline gives CDR1 MDHEN, CDR2 SYDVKM. The CDR3 DNA sequence: TGTGCCAGCGGGGGTACCAATCAGCCCCAGCATTTT. Amino acid sequence: CASGGTNQPQHF.

The J gene is TRBJ1-5, the V gene TRBV19, with TRBD1 matching over 9 bases. J was trimmed by 0 bases and V by 6 bases; bases with no gene match: 3. The CDR3 length is 15 residues. Germline values: CDR1 LNHDA, CDR2 SQIVND (reference sequence). The chain's CDR3 is CASSGGQGSNQPQHF. The CDR3 DNA follows: TGTGCCAGTAGCGGGGGACAGGGTAGCAATCAGCCCCAGCATTTT. The variable domain in full, completed from reference TRBV19 and TRBJ1-5, reads DGGITQSPKYLFRKEGQNVTLSCEQNLNHDAMYWYRQDPGQGLRLIYYSQIVNDFQKGDIAEGYSVSREKKESFPLTVTSAQKNPTAFYLCASSGGQGSNQPQHFGDGTRLSIL.

J is TRBJ1-5 and V is TRBV28; 8 bases agree with TRBD1. CDR3 length: 16 residues. Germline V CDR1 and CDR2: MDHEN, SYDVKM. Germline trimming cut 6 bases from V and 3 bases from J; bases unmatched to any gene: 10. The CDR3 region has the DNA TGTGCCAGCAGAAAGTTACAGGGGGACTTCAATCAGCCCCAGCATTTT. Its translation: CASRKLQGDFNQPQHF. The full variable domain, its missing parts supplied by reference TRBV28 and TRBJ1-5, is DVKVTQSSRYLVKRTGEKVFLECVQDMDHENMFWYRQDPGLGLRLIYFSYDVKMKEKGDIPEGYSVSREKKERFSLILESASTNQTSMYLCASRKLQGDFNQPQHFGDGTRLSIL.

This clone was seen only a few times. The genes are TRBV19 and TRBJ1-1; D is unresolved. V lost 5 bases and J lost 4, with 8 bases in between. From germline, CDR1 is LNHDA and CDR2 SQIVND (reference sequence). The CDR3 is made up of 12 amino acids. The CDR3: CASSFRGTEAFF. CDR3 nucleotides: TGTGCCAGTAGTTTCCGGGGCACTGAAGCTTTCTTT.

The chain has TRBV24-1 and TRBJ2-1; no clear D. V was shortened by 1 base and J by 10 bases, with 4 bases between the two germline ends. Germline loops: CDR1 KGHDR, CDR2 SFDVKD. The CDR3 totals 11 residues. The CDR3 bases are TGTGCCACCAGTGATTTTAACGAGCAGTTCTTC. It specifies CATSDFNEQFF.

The V and J genes are TRBV29-1 and TRBJ2-2; tentatively, D is TRBD1 (6 bases). The CDR3 sequence is 14 residues long. The germline V gene has CDR1 SQVTM and CDR2 ANQGSEA. Trimming pared 4 bases from V and 2 bases from J, leaving 11 bases between. CDR3 sequence (DNA): TGCAGCGTTGTTCTCAGGGGAAACACCGGGGAGCTGTTTTTT. This encodes CSVVLRGNTGELFF.

The sample holds one count of this clone. J is TRBJ2-3 and V is TRBV21-1; the table gives TRBD1 as D, unverified against the DNA. TRBV21-1 counts as a pseudogene. The CDR3 is made up of 17 amino acids. CDR3 region: CASSKALTERSTDTQYF. The CDR3, as DNA: TGTGCCAGCAGCAAAGCCCTGACAGAAAGAAGCACAGATACGCAGTATTTT.

The chain is built from TRBV7-2 and TRBJ2-3; tentative D call: TRBD2 (6 bases). The CDR3 contains 15 residues. Germline values: CDR1 SGHTA, CDR2 FQGNSA. Between the trimmed V and J ends, which lost 2 bases and 7 bases, there was a span of 16 bases. CDR3 amino acids: CASSLPPSERNTQYF. As DNA, the CDR3 is TGTGCCAGCAGCTTACCCCCTAGCGAACGTAATACGCAGTATTTT.

The chain has TRBV3-1 (or the pseudogene TRBV3-2) and TRBJ2-7; 11 bases map to TRBD2. The CDR3 spans 20 residues. V gave up 4 bases and J gave up 2 bases; unmatched junction bases: 19. CDR1 and CDR2 (germline): LGHDT, YNNKEL (reference sequence). CDR3 in DNA: TGTGCCAGCAGCCTATTTCGGGCTAGCGGGGGGCCAGCCAGAACCTACGAGCAGTACTTC. Its protein product is CASSLFRASGGPARTYEQYF.

The rearrangement uses TRBV6-1 and TRBJ1-1, with a weak D call TRBD1 (6 bases). The CDR3 runs to 15 residues. In germline, CDR1 is MNHNS, CDR2 SASEGT. Trimming took off 2 bases at V and 1 base at J, with 11 bases between the two ends. The CDR3 spells CASSEPGGGNTEAFF. In DNA, the CDR3 is TGTGCCAGCAGTGAACCCGGGGGCGGGAACACTGAAGCTTTCTTT.

V gene TRBV18 combines with J gene TRBJ1-2, with 7 bases matching TRBD1. Germline CDR1 reads KGHSH; CDR2 reads LQKENI. The CDR3 has 14 amino acids. J was trimmed by 0 bases and V by 5 bases; bases with no gene match: 3. The CDR3 coding sequence is TGTGCCAGCTCATCTGGACAGGCTAACTATGGCTACACCTTC. Translating gives CASSSGQANYGYTF. The variable domain in full, completed from reference TRBV18 and TRBJ1-2, reads NAGVMQNPRHLVRRRGQEARLRCSPMKGHSHVYWYRQLPEEGLKFMVYLQKENIIDESGMPKERFSAEFPKEGPSILRIQQVVRGDSAAYFCASSSGQANYGYTFGSGTRLTVV.

The V call is TRBV3-1 (or the pseudogene TRBV3-2), the J call TRBJ2-7; 8 bases line up with TRBD2. Germline values: CDR1 LGHDT, CDR2 YNNKEL (reference sequence). This CDR3 is built from 13 residues. The V segment lost 6 bases and the J segment 1 base; nucleotides outside the gene matches: 2. CDR3 loop: CASSSGVSYEQYF. The CDR3 nucleotides are TGTGCCAGCAGTAGCGGGGTTTCCTACGAGCAGTACTTC.

The genes are TRBV5-8 and TRBJ2-5; TRBD2 agrees at 16 bases. V shed 4 bases and J 5 bases; nucleotides not matched to a gene: 5. The CDR3 is 16 residues long. Per germline, CDR1 SGHTS and CDR2 YDEGEE. The CDR3 loop is CASSTGLAGGLETQYF. The CDR3 nucleotides are TGTGCCAGCAGCACGGGACTAGCGGGGGGGCTGGAGACCCAGTACTTC.